This T cell receptor beta chain was captured in a study of early T cells in non-severe SARS-CoV-2 infection. The study, taken as a whole, reports: VDJdb matching, biased toward anti-spike CD8 responses, missed private and CD4 specificities.

Remarks on this clonotype: Antigen unknown.

Unique molecular identifiers were affixed to single, distinct cDNA molecules. MiXCR, applied by TCRdb to the 5' RACE reads, yields one record per CDR3 protein. The data hold about 100,000 distinct CDR3 sequences, with around 13% observed a single time. Looked up from germline, CDR1 is MNHEY and CDR2 is SVGEGT. V was clipped by 7 bases and J by 6 bases, with 18 bases between them. This CDR3 contains 14 residues. The receptor was derived from an adult who was a healthcare worker with PCR-confirmed SARS-CoV-2 infection or an uninfected control (not recorded which). V is TRBV6-2 or TRBV6-3 and J is TRBJ1-2; weak D call: TRBD1 (5 bases). The sequencing input was whole blood. In nucleotides, the CDR3 is TGTGCCAGCACCCTACGGGGGGTTTACGATGGCTACACCTTC. Translated, it gives CASTLRGVYDGYTF.